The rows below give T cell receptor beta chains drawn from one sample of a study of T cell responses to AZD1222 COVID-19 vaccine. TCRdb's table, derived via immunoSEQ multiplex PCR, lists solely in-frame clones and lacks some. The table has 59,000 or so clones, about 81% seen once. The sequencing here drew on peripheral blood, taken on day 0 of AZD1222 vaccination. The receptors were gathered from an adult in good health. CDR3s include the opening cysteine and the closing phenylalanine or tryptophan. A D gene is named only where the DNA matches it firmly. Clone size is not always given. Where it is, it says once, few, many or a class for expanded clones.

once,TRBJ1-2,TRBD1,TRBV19,TGTGCCAGTAGTATAGGCCGGACAGGGGTTGAAGGCTACACCTTC,CASSIGRTGVEGYTF
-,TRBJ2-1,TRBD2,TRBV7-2,TGTGCCAGCAGCTACAGCGGGAGGGTTAATGAGCAGTTCTTC,CASSYSGRVNEQFF
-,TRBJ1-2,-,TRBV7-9,TGTGCCAGCAGCTATGACATCTATGGCTACACCTTC,CASSYDIYGYTF
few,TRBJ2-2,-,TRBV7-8,TGTGCCAGCAGCTTGGGTACCGGGGAGCTGTTTTTT,CASSLGTGELFF
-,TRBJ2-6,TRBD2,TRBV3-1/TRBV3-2,TGTGCCAGCAGCCAAAGAAGATTAAGCGGGGTCTCTGGGGCCAACGTCCTGACTTTC,CASSQRRLSGVSGANVLTF
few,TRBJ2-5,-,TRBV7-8,TGTGCCAGCAGCGGCAGGCTTCAAACCTCCAAGTACTTC,CASSGRLQTSKYF
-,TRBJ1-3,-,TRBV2,TGTGCCAGCAGACTTTCTCTGGTCCGGACCTCTGGAAACACCATATATTTT,CASRLSLVRTSGNTIYF
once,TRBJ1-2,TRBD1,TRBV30,TGTGCCTGGAGTGTACAGGACAGGGGAAACTATGGCTACACCTTC,CAWSVQDRGNYGYTF
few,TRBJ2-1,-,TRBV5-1,TGCGCCAGCAGCTTGGGTAGGGTTTCCAATGAGCAGTTCTTC,CASSLGRVSNEQFF
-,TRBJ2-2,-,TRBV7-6,TGTGCCAGCAGCCTCCTTCAATTCGAGGGGGTCGCCGGGGAGCTGTTTTTT,CASSLLQFEGVAGELFF
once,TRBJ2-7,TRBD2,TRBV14,TGTGCCAGCAGCCAACTAGCGGGAGTTAGCTACGAGCAGTACTTC,CASSQLAGVSYEQYF
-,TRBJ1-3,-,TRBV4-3,TGCGCCAGCAGCCAAGACATTGGGCTGATCTCTGGAAACACCATATATTTT,CASSQDIGLISGNTIYF
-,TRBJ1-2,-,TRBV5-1,TGCGCCAGCAGCGCGGACAGCCCCAACTATGGCTACACCTTC,CASSADSPNYGYTF
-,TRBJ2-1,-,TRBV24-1,TGTGCCACCAGTGCGGGGGTCTACAATGAGCAGTTCTTC,CATSAGVYNEQFF
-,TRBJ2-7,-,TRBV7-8,TGTGCCAGCAGCTCGGACGCAACCTCCTACGAGCAGTACTTC,CASSSDATSYEQYF
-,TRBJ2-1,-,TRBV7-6,TGTGCCAGCAGCCGGGGACTTTACAATGAGCAGTTCTTC,CASSRGLYNEQFF
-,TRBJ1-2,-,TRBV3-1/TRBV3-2,TGTGCCAGCAGCCAAGATCAGCTGAGAGGCTACACCTTC,CASSQDQLRGYTF
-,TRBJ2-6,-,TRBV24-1,TGTGCCACCAGTGACATAGGGATCTCTGGGGCCAACGTCCTGACTTTC,CATSDIGISGANVLTF
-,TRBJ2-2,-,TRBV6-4,TGTGCCAGCAGTGACCAAATTCACACCGGGGAGCTGTTTTTT,CASSDQIHTGELFF